Each of the 24 T cell receptor beta chains below was sequenced from the same sample in a study of regulatory T cells in long-lasting Graves disease. The time point is: newly diagnosed GD, antithyroid drugs for less than 3 months. RNA isolated from PBMCs was used to make the TCR library. Libraries of TCR beta came from iRepertoire HTBI primers plus Arm-PCR of CDR3 regions. MiXCR, applied by TCRdb to the multiplex PCR reads, yields one record per CDR3 protein. There are over 500,000 distinct CDR3 sequences in the sample; about 16% occur only once, and around 12% lies in the top ten. The data also belong to a second study, concerning T cells in Graves' hyperthyroidism and ophthalmopathy.

The sequencing here drew on peripheral blood mononuclear cells (PBMCs), taken at new diagnosis, from a patient treated with antithyroid drugs. The origin of the receptors is a man aged 18 to 35 with Graves disease.

The chain recombines TRBV25-1 with TRBJ2-7; 9 bases line up with TRBD1. Losses at the gene ends were 4 bases for V and 3 bases for J; bases not matched to a gene: 10. This CDR3 is 16 amino acids long. Germline CDR1 is MGHDK and CDR2 is SYGVNS. The CDR3 region is CASSGGPDRGNYEQYF. The CDR3 bases are TGTGCCAGCAGTGGGGGACCGGACAGGGGTAACTACGAGCAGTACTTC.

Ten or more counts support this clonotype. The chain carries TRBV29-1 and TRBJ1-1, with D uncertain. V was clipped by 2 bases and J by 3 bases, with 7 bases between them. Germline loops: CDR1 SQVTM, CDR2 ANQGSEA. This CDR3 has 12 amino acids. CDR3 nucleotides: TGCAGCGTTGAACGAGGATACACTGAAGCTTTCTTT. It encodes CSVERGYTEAFF.

This clonotype was recorded a few times. The chain uses TRBV15 and TRBJ2-7, with 9 nucleotides matching TRBD1. CDR3 length: 16 residues. Per germline, CDR1 LNHNV and CDR2 YYDKDF (reference sequence). The V and J ends lost 4 bases and 2 bases, in that order; junction bases with no gene match: 9. The CDR3 loop is CATSTRDRVGTYEQYF. The CDR3 DNA follows: TGTGCCACCAGCACAAGGGACAGGGTGGGGACCTACGAGCAGTACTTC.

This clonotype was seen repeatedly, ten times or more. The J gene is TRBJ2-7, the V gene TRBV2; 11 nucleotides align to TRBD2. V dropped 4 bases and J dropped 2; count of bases not matched to a gene: 1. Germline values: CDR1 SNHLY, CDR2 FYNNEI. The CDR3 is 14 amino acids. The CDR3 region has the DNA TGTGCCAGCAGTGGACTAGCGGGGACCTACGAGCAGTACTTC. Encoded protein: CASSGLAGTYEQYF.

The rearrangement joins TRBV19 to TRBJ2-5; D is undetermined. Germline V gene lookup returns CDR1 LNHDA and CDR2 SQIVND (reference sequence). V shed 5 bases and J shed 0 bases, with 10 bases lying between them. This CDR3 is 14 amino acids long. The CDR3 coding sequence is TGTGCCAGTAGTGGGCCCATTTACCAAGAGACCCAGTACTTC. Its translation: CASSGPIYQETQYF.

About this clonotype: The junction does not match germline at one end; this may be a read error. The rearrangement uses TRBV27 and TRBJ1-1, with 8 bases lining up with TRBD1. This CDR3 region has 14 residues. Germline V gene data show CDR1 as MNHEY and CDR2 as SMNVEV (reference sequence). The CDR3, as DNA: TGTGCCAGCAGCCCGAGGGACAGGAACACTGGAGCTTTCTTT. This gives the protein CASSPRDRNTGAFF.

The sample holds a few counts of this clonotype. This rearrangement joins TRBV29-1 to TRBJ1-5; D remains unclear. Trimming stripped 4 bases from V and 0 bases from J, with 7 bases between. Germline CDR1 reads SQVTM; CDR2 reads ANQGSEA. This CDR3 is 13 amino acids long. CDR3 residues: CSVVTDSNQPQHF. In nucleotides, the CDR3 is TGCAGCGTTGTCACAGATAGCAATCAGCCCCAGCATTTT.

The rearrangement uses TRBV9 and TRBJ2-1; the D is unclear. V was clipped by 4 bases and J by 8 bases, with 10 bases between them. Germline V gene data show CDR1 as SGDLS and CDR2 as YYNGEE. The CDR3 is 12 residues long. The CDR3 DNA reads as TGTGCCAGCAGCCCCTTCGAGGATGAGCAGTTCTTC. Translating gives CASSPFEDEQFF.

This clonotype was recorded many times. The chain's CDR3 is CASSLVPLVDEQYF. CDR3 DNA: TGTGCCAGCAGCTTGGTTCCACTTGTCGACGAGCAGTACTTC. The chain is built from TRBV7-8 and TRBJ2-7; D gene unclear. The CDR3 is made up of 14 amino acids. The germline V and J ends were trimmed by 3 bases and 5 bases, with 14 bases remaining between them. The germline gives CDR1 SGHVS, CDR2 FQNEAQ.

This clonotype was seen a few times. This chain connects TRBV6-4 to TRBJ2-6, with a possible D match to TRBD2 (5 bases). This CDR3 contains 15 residues. The germline gives CDR1 MRHNA, CDR2 SNTAGT. Trimming cost V 2 bases and J 0 bases, with 5 bases left between them. In DNA form, the CDR3 reads TGTGCCAGCAGTGACACTAGCTCTGGGGCCAACGTCCTGACTTTC. It yields the protein CASSDTSSGANVLTF.

Many counts were recorded for this clonotype. The gene calls are TRBV28 and TRBJ2-1; D gene ambiguous. This CDR3 has 14 amino acids. The germline V and J ends were trimmed by 2 bases and 9 bases, with 14 bases remaining between them. From germline, CDR1 is MDHEN and CDR2 SYDVKM. The CDR3 coding sequence is TGTGCCAGCAGTTTAGTTTCCCCGGGCGGTGAGCAGTTCTTC. Residues: CASSLVSPGGEQFF. Variable domain in full (rest from reference TRBV28 and TRBJ2-1): DVKVTQSSRYLVKRTGEKVFLECVQDMDHENMFWYRQDPGLGLRLIYFSYDVKMKEKGDIPEGYSVSREKKERFSLILESASTNQTSMYLCASSLVSPGGEQFFGPGTRLTVL.

V and J are TRBV5-1 and TRBJ2-1; perhaps TRBD2 as D (7 bases). The germline CDR1 and CDR2 sequences are SGHRS and YFSETQ. The length of the CDR3 is 17 residues. Trimming shortened V by 1 base and J by 4 bases, and 18 bases separated the two germline ends. For the CDR3, the DNA is TGCGCCAGCAGCTTGAGGGGGAACGAGCGGGGTTACAATGAGCAGTTCTTC. As protein: CASSLRGNERGYNEQFF. The full variable domain, with the rest looked up from reference TRBV5-1 and TRBJ2-1, is KAGVTQTPRYLIKTRGQQVTLSCSPISGHRSVSWYQQTPGQGLQFLFEYFSETQRNKGNFPGRFSGRQFSNSRSEMNVSTLELGDSALYLCASSLRGNERGYNEQFFGPGTRLTVL.

Only a few counts were recorded for this clonotype. The chain uses TRBV12-5 and TRBJ1-2; maybe TRBD1 (5 bases). Per the germline V gene, CDR1 is LGHNT and CDR2 is FRNRAP. This CDR3 is 14 amino acids long. V was clipped by 6 bases and J by 8 bases, with 19 bases between them. The CDR3 DNA reads as TGTGCTAGTGGACCCCCTTCCGGGACGCAGGGCTACACCTTC. Its protein is CASGPPSGTQGYTF.

The chain employs TRBV6-2 or TRBV6-3 and TRBJ2-1; no definite D call. The J call may be incorrect, as the DNA end agrees better with TRBJ2-5. The CDR3 is 8 amino acids. Germline V gives CDR1 MNHEY, CDR2 SVGEGT. Here the CDR3 reads CPIETQYF. The CDR3 nucleotides are TGTCCTATAGAGACCCAGTACTTC.

This clonotype was seen ten or more times. CDR3 bases: TGTGCCAGCAGGACCCTTGGGGGCGGGAGCTGGGAGACCCAGTACTTC. Its translation: CASRTLGGGSWETQYF. The chain joins TRBV12-3 or TRBV12-4 to TRBJ2-5; D possibly corresponds to TRBD2 (7 bases). V was clipped by 6 bases and J by 5 bases, with 22 bases between them. The CDR3 totals 16 residues.

The chain couples TRBV19 to TRBJ2-3; D is perhaps TRBD1 (7 bases). The V and J ends lost 5 bases and 7 bases respectively, with 25 bases between them. Germline V lookup: CDR1 LNHDA, CDR2 SQIVND (reference sequence). The CDR3 has 17 amino acids. The CDR3 DNA follows: TGTGCCAGTAGTGGAGGGACGGGACAGCCCGACACTAATACGCAGTATTTT. Amino acids: CASSGGTGQPDTNTQYF.

This chain joins TRBV9 and TRBJ2-1; TRBD2 agrees at 11 bases. This CDR3 is 16 amino acids long. The V gene's germline CDR1 is SGDLS and CDR2 YYNGEE. With V trimmed by 4 bases and J by 6 bases, 9 bases remained unmatched. The CDR3 protein is CASSPGLAVLSNEQFF. For the CDR3, the DNA is TGTGCCAGCAGCCCGGGACTAGCGGTCCTTAGCAATGAGCAGTTCTTC.

The table lists this clonotype with many counts. The chain has TRBV28 and TRBJ2-1, with a weak D call TRBD2 (5 bases). The CDR3 contains 14 residues. V lost 7 bases and J 5 bases, leaving 15 bases between the germline ends. Germline-derived CDR1 and CDR2 are MDHEN and SYDVKM. The CDR3 nucleotides read TGTGCCAGCATGAGGCTAGCTCAGAACAATGAGCAGTTCTTC. Translated, it gives CASMRLAQNNEQFF.

The CDR3 nucleotides read TGTGCCAGCTCGCGGACAGGAAGGGGGGCAGATACGCAGTATTTT. Translating it yields CASSRTGRGADTQYF. The chain uses TRBV18 and TRBJ2-3; maybe TRBD1 (7 bases). This CDR3 spans 15 amino acids. Germline CDR1 reads KGHSH; CDR2 reads LQKENI. With 6 bases removed from V and 4 bases from J, the gap between germline ends came to 17 bases.

This clonotype has more than one count but fewer than ten. The chain has TRBV9 and TRBJ2-7; D is possibly TRBD2 (5 bases). This CDR3 is built from 14 residues. In germline, CDR1 is SGDLS, CDR2 YYNGEE. Trimming removed 3 bases from V and 0 bases from J, with 10 bases in between. CDR3 DNA sequence: TGTGCCAGCAGCGAAGCTAGCAGCTCCTACGAGCAGTACTTC. Its translation: CASSEASSSYEQYF.

This clonotype was seen a few times. The chain uses TRBV5-1 and TRBJ2-3; D is uncertain. This CDR3 comprises 12 residues. Trimming stripped 7 bases from V and 5 bases from J, with 11 bases between. Germline values: CDR1 SGHRS, CDR2 YFSETQ. CDR3 amino acids: CASGVSGDTQYF. DNA of the CDR3: TGCGCCAGCGGCGTCTCGGGAGATACGCAGTATTTT.

At least ten counts were recorded for this clonotype. V gene TRBV24-1 combines with J gene TRBJ1-2; no firm D call. In germline, CDR1 is KGHDR, CDR2 SFDVKD. The CDR3 contains 14 residues. V dropped 3 bases and J dropped 2 bases, with 9 bases sitting between them. Here the CDR3 reads CATSDAGRNYGYTF. CDR3 DNA sequence: TGTGCCACCAGTGATGCGGGAAGAAACTATGGCTACACCTTC.

This clonotype has a handful of counts. This chain joins TRBV27 and TRBJ2-7, with D tentatively TRBD2 (6 bases). The CDR3 has 14 amino acids. From germline, CDR1 is MNHEY and CDR2 SMNVEV (reference sequence). Trimming cost V 6 bases and J 3 bases, with 15 bases left between them. This CDR3 is CASRITGTHYEQYF. The CDR3 nucleotides are TGTGCCAGCAGAATAACCGGGACTCACTACGAGCAGTACTTC.

The rearrangement joins TRBV9 to TRBJ1-3; D remains ambiguous. The CDR3 extends over 14 amino acids. CDR1 SGDLS and CDR2 YYNGEE come from the germline V gene. V gave up 3 bases and J gave up 0 bases, with 7 bases separating them. For the CDR3, the DNA is TGTGCCAGCAGCGCCGTGCCCTCTGGAAACACCATATATTTT. Encoded protein: CASSAVPSGNTIYF.